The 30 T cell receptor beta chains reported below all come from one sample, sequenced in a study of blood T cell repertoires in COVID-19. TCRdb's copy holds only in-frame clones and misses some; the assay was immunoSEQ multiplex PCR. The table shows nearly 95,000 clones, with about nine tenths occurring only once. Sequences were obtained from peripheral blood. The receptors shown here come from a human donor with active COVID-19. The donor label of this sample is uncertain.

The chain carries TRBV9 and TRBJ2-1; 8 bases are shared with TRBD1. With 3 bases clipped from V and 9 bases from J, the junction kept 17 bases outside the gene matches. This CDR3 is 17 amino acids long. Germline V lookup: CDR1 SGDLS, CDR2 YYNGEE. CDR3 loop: CASSAGGTGPSGGEQFF. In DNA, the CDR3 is TGTGCCAGCAGCGCCGGCGGGACAGGCCCTTCTGGGGGTGAGCAGTTCTTC.

The CDR3 protein is CASSLTGDPYEQYF. CDR3 DNA sequence: TGTGCCAGCAGCTTGACAGGTGATCCCTACGAGCAGTACTTC. The rearrangement links TRBV5-6 to TRBJ2-7, with D tentatively TRBD1 (5 bases). V was shortened by 1 base and J by 2 bases, with 10 bases between the two germline ends. The CDR3 totals 14 residues. CDR1 is SGHDT and CDR2 is YYEEEE in the germline V gene.

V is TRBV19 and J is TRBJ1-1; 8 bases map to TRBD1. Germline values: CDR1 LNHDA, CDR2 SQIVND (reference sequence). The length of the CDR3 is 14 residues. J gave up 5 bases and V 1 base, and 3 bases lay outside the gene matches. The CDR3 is CASSIGQGWTEAFF. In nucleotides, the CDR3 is TGTGCCAGTAGTATAGGACAGGGGTGGACTGAAGCTTTCTTT. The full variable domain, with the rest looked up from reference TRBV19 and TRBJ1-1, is DGGITQSPKYLFRKEGQNVTLSCEQNLNHDAMYWYRQDPGQGLRLIYYSQIVNDFQKGDIAEGYSVSREKKESFPLTVTSAQKNPTAFYLCASSIGQGWTEAFFGQGTRLTVV.

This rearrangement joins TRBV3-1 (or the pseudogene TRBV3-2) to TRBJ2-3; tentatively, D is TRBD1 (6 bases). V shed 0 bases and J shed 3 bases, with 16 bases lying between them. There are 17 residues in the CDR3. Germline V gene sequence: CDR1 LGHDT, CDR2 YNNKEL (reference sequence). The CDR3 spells CASSQDYWGRTTDTQYF. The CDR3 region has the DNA TGTGCCAGCAGCCAAGATTACTGGGGGCGGACGACAGATACGCAGTATTTT.

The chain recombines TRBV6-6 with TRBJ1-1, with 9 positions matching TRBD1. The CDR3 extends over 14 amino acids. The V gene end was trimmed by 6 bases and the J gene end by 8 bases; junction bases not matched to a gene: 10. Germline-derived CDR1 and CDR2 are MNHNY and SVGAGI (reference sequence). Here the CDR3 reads CASSPLQGAGEAFF. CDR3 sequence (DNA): TGTGCCAGCAGCCCACTACAGGGGGCGGGGGAAGCTTTCTTT.

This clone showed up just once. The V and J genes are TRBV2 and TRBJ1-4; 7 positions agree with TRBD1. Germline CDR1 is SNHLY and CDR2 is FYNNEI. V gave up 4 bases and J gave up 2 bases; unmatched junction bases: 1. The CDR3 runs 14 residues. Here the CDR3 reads CASSATGTNEKLFF. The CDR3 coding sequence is TGTGCCAGCAGTGCGACAGGGACTAATGAAAAACTGTTTTTT.

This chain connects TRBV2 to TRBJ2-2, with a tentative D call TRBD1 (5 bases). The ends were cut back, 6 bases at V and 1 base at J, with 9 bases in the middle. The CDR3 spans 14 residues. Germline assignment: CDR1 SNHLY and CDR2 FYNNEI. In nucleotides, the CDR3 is TGTGCCAGCAGCAGGGAATTGAACACCGGGGAGCTGTTTTTT. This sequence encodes CASSRELNTGELFF.

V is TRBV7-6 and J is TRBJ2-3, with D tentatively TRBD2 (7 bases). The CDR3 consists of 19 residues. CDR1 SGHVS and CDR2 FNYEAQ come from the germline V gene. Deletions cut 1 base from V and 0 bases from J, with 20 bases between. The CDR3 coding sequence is TGTGCCAGCAGCTTAGGGAGGGGGAGGCGGGGGCCTAGCACAGATACGCAGTATTTT. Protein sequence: CASSLGRGRRGPSTDTQYF.

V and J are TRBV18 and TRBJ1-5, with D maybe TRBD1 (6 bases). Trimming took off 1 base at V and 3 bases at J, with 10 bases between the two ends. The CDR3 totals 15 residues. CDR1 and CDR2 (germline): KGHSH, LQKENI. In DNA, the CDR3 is TGTGCCAGCTCACCACAAGGACAGACCAATCAGCCCCAGCATTTT. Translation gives CASSPQGQTNQPQHF.

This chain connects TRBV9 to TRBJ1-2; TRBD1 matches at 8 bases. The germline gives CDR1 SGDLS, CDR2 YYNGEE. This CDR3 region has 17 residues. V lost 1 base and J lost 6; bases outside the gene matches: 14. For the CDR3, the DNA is TGTGCCAGCAGCGTATTGCCGACAGGGGTAATGGGTGATGGCTACACCTTC. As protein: CASSVLPTGVMGDGYTF.

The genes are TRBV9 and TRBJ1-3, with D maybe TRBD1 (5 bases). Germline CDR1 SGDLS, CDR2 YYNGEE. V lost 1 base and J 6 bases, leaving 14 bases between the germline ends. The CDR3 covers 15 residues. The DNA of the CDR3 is TGTGCCAGCAGCGTATCCCCAGTAGGGGCAAACACCATATATTTT. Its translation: CASSVSPVGANTIYF.

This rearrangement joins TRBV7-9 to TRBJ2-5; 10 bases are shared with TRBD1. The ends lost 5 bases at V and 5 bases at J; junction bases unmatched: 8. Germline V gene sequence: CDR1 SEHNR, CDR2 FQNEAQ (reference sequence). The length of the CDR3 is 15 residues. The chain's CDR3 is CASSTRTGGSETQYF. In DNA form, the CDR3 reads TGTGCCAGCAGCACCCGGACAGGGGGTAGTGAGACCCAGTACTTC.

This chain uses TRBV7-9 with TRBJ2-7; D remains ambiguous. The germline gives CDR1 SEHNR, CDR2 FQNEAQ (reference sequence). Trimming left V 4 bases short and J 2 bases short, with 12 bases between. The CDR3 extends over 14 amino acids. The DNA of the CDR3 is TGTGCCAGCAGCTCCCGGTCCTACCCCTACGAGCAGTACTTC. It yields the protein CASSSRSYPYEQYF.

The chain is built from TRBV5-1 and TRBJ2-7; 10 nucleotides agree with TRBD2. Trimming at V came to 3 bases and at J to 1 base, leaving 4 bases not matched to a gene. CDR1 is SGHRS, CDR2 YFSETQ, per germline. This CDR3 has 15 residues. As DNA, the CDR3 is TGCGCCAGCAGCTCTAATAGCGGGGGGTCCTACGAGCAGTACTTC. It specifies CASSSNSGGSYEQYF.

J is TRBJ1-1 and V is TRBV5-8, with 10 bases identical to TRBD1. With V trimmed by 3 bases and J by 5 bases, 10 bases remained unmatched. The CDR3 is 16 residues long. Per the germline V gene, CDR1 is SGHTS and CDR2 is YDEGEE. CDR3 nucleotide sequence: TGTGCCAGCAGCTCAGGACAGGGGGGCGTGGGAACTGAAGCTTTCTTT. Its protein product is CASSSGQGGVGTEAFF.

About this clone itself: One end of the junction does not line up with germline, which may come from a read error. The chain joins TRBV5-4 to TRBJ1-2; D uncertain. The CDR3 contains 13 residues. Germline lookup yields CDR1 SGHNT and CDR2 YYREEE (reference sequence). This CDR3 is CASSTGSNYGYTF. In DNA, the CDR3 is TGTGCCAGCAGCACGGGGTCTAATTATGGCTACACCTTC.

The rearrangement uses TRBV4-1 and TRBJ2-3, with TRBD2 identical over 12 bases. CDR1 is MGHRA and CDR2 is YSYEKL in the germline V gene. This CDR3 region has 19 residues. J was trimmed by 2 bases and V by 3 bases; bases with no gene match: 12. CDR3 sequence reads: CASSQEGSLAGGLTDTQYF. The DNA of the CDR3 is TGCGCCAGCAGCCAGGAAGGATCTCTAGCGGGGGGGCTCACAGATACGCAGTATTTT.

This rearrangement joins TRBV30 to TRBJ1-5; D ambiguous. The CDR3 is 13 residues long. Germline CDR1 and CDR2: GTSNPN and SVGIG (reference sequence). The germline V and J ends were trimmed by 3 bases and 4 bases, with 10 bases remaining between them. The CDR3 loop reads CAWSLADNQPQHF. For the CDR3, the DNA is TGTGCCTGGAGCCTAGCGGATAATCAGCCCCAGCATTTT. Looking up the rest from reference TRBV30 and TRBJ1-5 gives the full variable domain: SQTIHQWPATLVQPVGSPLSLECTVEGTSNPNLYWYRQAAGRGLQLLFYSVGIGQISSEVPQNLSASRPQDRQFILSSKKLLLSDSGFYLCAWSLADNQPQHFGDGTRLSIL.

The CDR3 loop is CASSLSGGAYEQYF. The CDR3 bases are TGCGCCAGCAGCTTAAGCGGGGGGGCCTACGAGCAGTACTTC. The chain links TRBV5-1 to TRBJ2-7; 10 positions agree with TRBD2. This CDR3 is built from 14 residues. From germline, CDR1 is SGHRS and CDR2 YFSETQ. Trimming removed 2 bases from V and 2 bases from J; junction bases left unmatched: 1.

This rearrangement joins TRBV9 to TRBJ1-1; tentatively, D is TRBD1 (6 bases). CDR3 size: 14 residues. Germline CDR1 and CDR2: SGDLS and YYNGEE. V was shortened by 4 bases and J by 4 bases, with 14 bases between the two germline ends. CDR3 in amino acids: CASSPQQGFTEAFF. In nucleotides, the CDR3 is TGTGCCAGCAGCCCCCAACAGGGTTTCACTGAAGCTTTCTTT.

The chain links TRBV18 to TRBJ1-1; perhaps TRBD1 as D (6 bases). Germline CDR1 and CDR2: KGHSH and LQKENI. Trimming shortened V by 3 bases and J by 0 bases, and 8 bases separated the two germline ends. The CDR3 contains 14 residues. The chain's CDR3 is CASSPDSMNTEAFF. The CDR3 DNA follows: TGTGCCAGCTCACCGGACAGTATGAACACTGAAGCTTTCTTT.

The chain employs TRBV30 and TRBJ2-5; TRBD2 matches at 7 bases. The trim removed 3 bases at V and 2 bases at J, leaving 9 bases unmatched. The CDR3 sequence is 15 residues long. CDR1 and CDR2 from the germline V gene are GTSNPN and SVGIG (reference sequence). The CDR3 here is CAWSAVSRGQETQYF. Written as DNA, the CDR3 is TGTGCCTGGAGCGCTGTCTCGCGGGGGCAAGAGACCCAGTACTTC.

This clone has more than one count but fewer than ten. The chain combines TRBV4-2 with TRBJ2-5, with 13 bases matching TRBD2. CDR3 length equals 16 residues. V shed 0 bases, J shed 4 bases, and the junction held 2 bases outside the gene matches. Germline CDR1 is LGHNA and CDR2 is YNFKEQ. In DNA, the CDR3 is TGTGCCAGCAGCCAAGATACTAGCGGGGGGGCAGAGACCCAGTACTTC. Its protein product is CASSQDTSGGAETQYF.

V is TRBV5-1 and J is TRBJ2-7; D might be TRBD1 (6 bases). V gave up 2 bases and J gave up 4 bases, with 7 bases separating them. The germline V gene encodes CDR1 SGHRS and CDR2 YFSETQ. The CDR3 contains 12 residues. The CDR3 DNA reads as TGCGCCAGCAGCTTAACAGGGTACGAGCAGTACTTC. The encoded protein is CASSLTGYEQYF.

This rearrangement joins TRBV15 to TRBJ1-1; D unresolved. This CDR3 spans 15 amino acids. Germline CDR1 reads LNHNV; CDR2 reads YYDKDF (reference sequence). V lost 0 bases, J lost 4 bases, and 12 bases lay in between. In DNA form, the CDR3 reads TGTGCCACCAGCAGAGATTTGAGGGAGAGCACTGAAGCTTTCTTT. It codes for CATSRDLRESTEAFF.

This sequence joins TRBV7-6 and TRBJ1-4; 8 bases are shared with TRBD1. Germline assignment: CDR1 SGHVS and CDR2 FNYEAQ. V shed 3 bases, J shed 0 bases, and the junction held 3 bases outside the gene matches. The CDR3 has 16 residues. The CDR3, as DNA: TGTGCCAGCAGCTTGGGACAGGCCGCAACTAATGAAAAACTGTTTTTT. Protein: CASSLGQAATNEKLFF.

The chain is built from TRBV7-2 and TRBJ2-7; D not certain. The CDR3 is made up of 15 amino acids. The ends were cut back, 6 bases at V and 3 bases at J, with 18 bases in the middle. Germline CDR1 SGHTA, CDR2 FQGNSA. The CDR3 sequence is CASSLPLSRSYEQYF. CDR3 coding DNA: TGTGCCAGCAGTTTGCCTCTATCGAGAAGCTACGAGCAGTACTTC.

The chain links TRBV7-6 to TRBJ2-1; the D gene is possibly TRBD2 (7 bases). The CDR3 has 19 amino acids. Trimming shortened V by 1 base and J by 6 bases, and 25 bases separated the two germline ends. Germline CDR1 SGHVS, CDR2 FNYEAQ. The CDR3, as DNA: TGTGCCAGCAGCTTAGTAGTCGCTGGGGGGGGGCAGGGCCTCAATGAGCAGTTCTTC. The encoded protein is CASSLVVAGGGQGLNEQFF.

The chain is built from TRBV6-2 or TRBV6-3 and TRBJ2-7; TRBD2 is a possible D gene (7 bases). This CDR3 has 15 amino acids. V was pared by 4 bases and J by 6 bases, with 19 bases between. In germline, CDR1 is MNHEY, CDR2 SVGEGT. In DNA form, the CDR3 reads TGTGCCAGCAGTTCGCGCGGGGGCGTTCCCCCCGAGCAGTACTTC. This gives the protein CASSSRGGVPPEQYF.

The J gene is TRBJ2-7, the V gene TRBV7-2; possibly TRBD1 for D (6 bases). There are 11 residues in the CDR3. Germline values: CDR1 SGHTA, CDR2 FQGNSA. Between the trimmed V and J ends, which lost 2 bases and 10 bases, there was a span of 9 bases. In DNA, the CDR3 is TGTGCCAGCAGCTTAACAGGGCCCCAGTACTTC. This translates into CASSLTGPQYF.